The rows below give T cell receptor beta chains drawn from one sample of a study of T cell repertoires in cytomegalovirus infection. Each CDR3 protein is one row after TCRdb ran MiXCR on the reads. The repertoire has nearly 550,000 distinct CDR3 sequences, more than 15% of them found once; the top ten carry approximately 24%. What was sequenced was CD8+ T cells from PBMCs. Receptors originate from a human donor in good health (CMV status not recorded). Some clones in this sample may be carry-over from other donors' samples. CDR3s include the opening cysteine and the closing phenylalanine or tryptophan. The D gene is left open where the match is weak. Clone size is stated in some rows and not others, as once, few, many or a class when expanded.

CDR3 protein | CDR3 DNA | clone size | J gene | D gene | V gene
CASSDPGTGVSGANVLTF | TGTGCCAGCAGCGACCCCGGGACAGGGGTTTCTGGGGCCAACGTCCTGACTTTC | once | TRBJ2-6 | TRBD1 | TRBV9
CAISNGQGERQPQHF | TGTGCCATCAGCAACGGACAGGGGGAGAGGCAGCCCCAGCATTTT | . | TRBJ1-5 | TRBD1 | TRBV10-3
CASNRGDYEQYF | TGTGCCAGTAACCGGGGGGACTACGAGCAGTACTTC | . | TRBJ2-7 | TRBD2 | TRBV12-3/TRBV12-4
CASSPGTGYYEQYF | TGTGCCAGCAGCCCGGGGACAGGGTACTACGAGCAGTACTTC | many | TRBJ2-7 | TRBD1 | TRBV19
CASSLERGSVHEQYF | TGTGCCAGCAGCTTAGAACGCGGGAGCGTCCACGAGCAGTACTTC | many | TRBJ2-7 | TRBD2 | TRBV7-6
CASSPRQSTDTQYF | TGTGCCAGCAGCCCACGACAGAGCACAGATACGCAGTATTTT | . | TRBJ2-3 | . | TRBV7-4
CASRLPAGEDRELFF | TGTGCCAGCAGATTACCCGCGGGAGAGGACCGGGAGCTGTTTTTT | many | TRBJ2-2 | TRBD2 | TRBV7-2
CASSMETGGLGETQYF | TGTGCCAGTAGTATGGAGACAGGGGGCTTGGGAGAGACCCAGTACTTC | many | TRBJ2-5 | TRBD1 | TRBV19
CASSLSGTSAHNEQFF | TGTGCCAGCAGCCTATCCGGGACTAGCGCCCACAATGAGCAGTTCTTC | many | TRBJ2-1 | TRBD2 | TRBV7-8
CASSLTVYLYEQYF | TGTGCCAGCAGTCTCACAGTGTACCTCTACGAGCAGTACTTC | . | TRBJ2-7 | . | TRBV28
CASSEKGWGTGVQPQHF | TGTGCCAGCAGTGAAAAGGGTTGGGGGACAGGGGTTCAGCCCCAGCATTTT | many | TRBJ1-5 | TRBD1 | TRBV6-1
CASTPRGGGFYEQYF | TGTGCCAGCACCCCAAGGGGGGGGGGATTCTACGAGCAGTACTTC | few | TRBJ2-7 | . | TRBV27
CASSLGLADEQYF | TGTGCCAGCAGCTTAGGGCTAGCGGACGAGCAGTACTTC | many | TRBJ2-7 | TRBD2 | TRBV27
CSAFDGLDRRNEQFF | TGCAGTGCTTTTGACGGGCTCGACCGACGCAATGAGCAGTTCTTC | few | TRBJ2-1 | . | TRBV20-1
CASSLQRLAGASSYNEQFF | TGCGCCAGCAGCTTGCAGAGACTAGCGGGGGCCAGCTCCTACAATGAGCAGTTCTTC | . | TRBJ2-1 | TRBD2 | TRBV5-1
CASSVATEGLGNTIYF | TGTGCCAGCAGCGTAGCTACGGAAGGTCTCGGAAACACCATATATTTT | . | TRBJ1-3 | . | TRBV9
CASSLTGLNEQFF | TGCGCCAGCAGCTTGACTGGTCTCAATGAGCAGTTCTTC | few | TRBJ2-1 | . | TRBV5-1
CASSFEEGNTEAFF | TGTGCCAGCAGCTTTGAAGAAGGGAACACTGAAGCTTTCTTT | many | TRBJ1-1 | . | TRBV7-9
CASSPRGTPNVGLRYEQYF | TGTGCCAGCAGCCCAAGGGGGACCCCTAACGTGGGACTACGCTACGAGCAGTACTTC | many | TRBJ2-7 | . | TRBV28
CASSQNLRQTTWNTEAFF | TGTGCCAGCAGCCAAAACCTGAGACAGACCACATGGAACACTGAAGCTTTCTTT | many | TRBJ1-1 | . | TRBV6-6
CSASGLANDEQFF | TGCAGTGCTAGTGGGCTAGCTAACGATGAGCAGTTCTTC | . | TRBJ2-1 | . | TRBV20-1
CASSQDHSTNYNEQFF | TGCGCCAGCAGCCAAGATCATAGCACGAATTACAATGAGCAGTTCTTC | . | TRBJ2-1 | . | TRBV4-1
CASSYQKRELAGELFF | TGTGCCAGCAGTTACCAGAAGCGGGAGTTAGCCGGGGAGCTGTTTTTT | few | TRBJ2-2 | TRBD2 | TRBV6-6
CASSLEGRATDTQYF | TGTGCCAGCAGCTTAGAGGGCAGGGCCACAGATACGCAGTATTTT | . | TRBJ2-3 | . | TRBV5-8
CAITGTKGEQYF | TGTGCCATCACCGGGACTAAAGGGGAGCAGTACTTC | few | TRBJ2-7 | TRBD2 | TRBV10-3
CASSEALLGRINTGELFF | TGTGCCAGCAGTGAAGCGCTTCTTGGCAGAATCAACACCGGGGAGCTGTTTTTT | many | TRBJ2-2 | . | TRBV2
CASSHRLAVYEQYF | TGTGCCAGCAGCCATAGACTAGCGGTATACGAGCAGTACTTC | . | TRBJ2-7 | TRBD2 | TRBV12-3/TRBV12-4
CASSLRGQGYEQYF | TGTGCCAGCAGTTTAAGGGGACAGGGCTACGAGCAGTACTTC | many | TRBJ2-7 | TRBD1 | TRBV27
CASRGVGGGSSYEQYF | TGTGCCAGCAGGGGCGTGGGCGGGGGGAGCTCCTACGAGCAGTACTTC | few | TRBJ2-7 | TRBD2 | TRBV12-3/TRBV12-4
CASSYEGGPMNEQYF | TGTGCCAGCAGTTACGAGGGAGGGCCGATGAACGAGCAGTACTTC | many | TRBJ2-7 | TRBD2 | TRBV6-5
CASSPQGADEQFF | TGTGCCAGCAGCCCACAGGGGGCTGATGAGCAGTTCTTC | many | TRBJ2-1 | TRBD1 | TRBV7-9
CASSSPGQGSYSYEQYF | TGTGCCAGCAGTTCTCCGGGACAGGGGTCCTACTCCTACGAGCAGTACTTC | few | TRBJ2-7 | TRBD1 | TRBV12-3/TRBV12-4
CASSPPPGQAEKLFF | TGTGCCAGCAGTCCCCCCCCGGGACAAGCTGAAAAACTGTTTTTT | few | TRBJ1-4 | . | TRBV27